The sequence of this T cell receptor (beta chain) was determined in a study of shared clonotypes between healthy human individuals. Germline CDR1 and CDR2: SEHNR and FQNEAQ (reference sequence). V dropped 4 bases and J dropped 5 bases, with 15 bases sitting between them. The CDR3 runs 14 residues. Terminally differentiated effector memory CD45RA+ cells were excluded from the naive CD8 cells, which were CD45RO-negative and positively selected for CCR7. Assay used: immunoSEQ multiplex PCR; TCRdb lists only in-frame clones, some missing. The sample records millions of clones, just over 90% being singletons.

The sequence came from a man aged 18 to 29 in good health. Some clones in this sample may be carry-over from other donors' samples. Sequenced material: naive CD8+ T cells from PBMCs. The gene calls are TRBV7-9 and TRBJ2-7; no firm D call. The CDR3 region has the DNA TGTGCCAGCAGCTGGGAACCGGCCCCACACGAGCAGTACTTC. The encoded protein is CASSWEPAPHEQYF.